The next 5 T cell receptor beta chains were all read from a single sample in a study of Graves' ophthalmopathy and Graves' hyperthyroidism (dated by TCRdb to the late 2010s). The instrument was an Illumina HiSeq 2000. For repertoire sequencing, TCR beta CDR3 regions were amplified from RNA transcripts. HTBI primers and the Qiagen OneStep RT-PCR kit were used in a first-round RT-PCR, which was followed by a second-round multiplex PCR, size selection and purification. The public sequencing data were trimmed at Q25 with fastp and processed into clonotypes with MiXCR by TCRdb, which kept only in-frame beta chains. Under each unique CDR3 protein, matching rows form one entry showing the most common genes and DNA. The sample includes nearly 400,000 distinct CDR3 sequences, with about 16% observed a single time. 1.6% of the sample belongs to the ten largest clones. The specimen was peripheral blood. These receptors were taken from a woman between 18 and 30 years old with Graves' ophthalmopathy. Donor details come from another sample of the same person, matched by shared clones.

Many counts were recorded for this clonotype. The J gene is TRBJ1-3, the V gene TRBV10-2; D perhaps matches TRBD1 (5 bases). Trimming removed 0 bases from V and 0 bases from J, with 9 bases in between. The germline gives CDR1 WSHSY, CDR2 SAAADI. This CDR3 has 16 residues. CDR3 sequence reads: CASSESGGSSGNTIYF. CDR3 coding DNA: TGCGCCAGCAGTGAGTCGGGGGGGAGCTCTGGAAACACCATATATTTT.

This clonotype was observed many times. This rearrangement joins TRBV2 to TRBJ2-7; D is ambiguous. The CDR3 extends over 12 amino acids. The germline gives CDR1 SNHLY, CDR2 FYNNEI. With 7 bases removed from V and 6 bases from J, the gap between germline ends came to 13 bases. The CDR3, as DNA: TGTGCCAGCATTCGACTTGGCTCCGAGCAGTACTTC. Protein product: CASIRLGSEQYF.

This clonotype has ten or more counts. This chain uses TRBV28 with TRBJ1-2; D uncertain. The ends were cut back, 2 bases at V and 5 bases at J, with 18 bases in the middle. This CDR3 contains 16 residues. Germline CDR1 and CDR2: MDHEN and SYDVKM. The CDR3, as DNA: TGTGCCAGCAGTTTAAAAGGAGATAATCCAGATTATGGCTACACCTTC. Protein product: CASSLKGDNPDYGYTF.

This clonotype was detected many times. The rearrangement joins TRBV12-3 or TRBV12-4 to TRBJ1-1; a possible D gene is TRBD1 (5 bases). V was trimmed by 7 bases and J by 7 bases, leaving 13 bases between them. The CDR3 extends over 12 amino acids. Here the CDR3 DNA reads TGTGCCAGCACTATCGGGGGTTTTGAAGCTTTCTTT. It encodes CASTIGGFEAFF.

This clonotype was found many times. The chain couples TRBV7-2 to TRBJ1-5, with D uncertain. Trimming took 0 bases from V and 9 from J, leaving 24 bases between them. CDR3 length equals 18 residues. Germline V gene lookup returns CDR1 SGHTA and CDR2 FQGNSA. CDR3 DNA sequence: TGTGCCAGCAGCTTAGCCTCTCCCCGGGCCGACCGAGAATGGCCCCAGCATTTT. Translated: CASSLASPRADREWPQHF.